This TCR beta chain was identified during a study of identical twins. In germline, CDR1 is MNHNS, CDR2 SASEGT. J gave up 5 bases and V 6 bases, and 3 bases lay outside the gene matches. This CDR3 has 13 residues. Study outcomes and limitations: Among out-of-frame alpha sequences shared by twins, low generation probability occurred in excess. Analyses of zero insertions could be partly confounded by invariant MAIT and iNKT cells.

Each CDR3 protein is one row after TCRdb ran MiXCR on the 5' RACE reads. The sample has approximately 890,000 distinct CDR3 sequences, around an eighth seen once. This clonotype was recorded at least ten times. The target antigen is unknown. Everyone who donated was a healthy Caucasian. This sample also belongs to another study, concerning yellow fever vaccine responses in identical twins.

Sequenced: PBMCs. The J gene is TRBJ1-5, the V gene TRBV6-1; 8 nucleotides line up with TRBD1. This clonotype was sampled from a young woman in good health. CDR3 sequence: CASSQDRDQPQHF. The CDR3 DNA sequence: TGTGCCAGCAGCCAGGACAGGGATCAGCCCCAGCATTTT.